This TCR beta chain was sequenced during a study of neoadjuvant anti-PD-1 for oral cavity cancer. This CDR3 region has 18 residues. CDR1 is SGHTA and CDR2 is FQGNSA in the germline V gene. V was trimmed by 5 bases and J by 0 bases, leaving 19 bases between them. The time point is: after neoadjuvant nivolumab, at surgical resection. Six replicates per PBMC sample, mostly from 480 ng of genomic DNA. TCRdb keeps only in-frame clones here, not all; method: immunoSEQ multiplex PCR. The profile shows roughly 46,000 clones, 75% to 80% of them singletons. The source of this sequence is a person aged 35 to 85 with oral cavity squamous cell carcinoma. The material sequenced was PBMCs, taken after nivolumab (anti-PD-1) treatment. V is TRBV7-2 and J is TRBJ2-2, with D possibly being TRBD1 (6 bases). The CDR3 reads CASSQDSSRPPNTGELFF. Written as DNA, the CDR3 is TGTGCCAGCAGCCAGGACAGTAGCCGTCCCCCGAACACCGGGGAGCTGTTTTTT. Full variable domain (outside the CDR3, taken from reference TRBV7-2 and TRBJ2-2): GAGVSQSPSNKVTEKGKDVELRCDPISGHTALYWYRQSLGQGLEFLIYFQGNSAPDKSGLPSDRFSAERTGGSVSTLTIQRTQQEDSAVYLCASSQDSSRPPNTGELFFGEGSRLTVL.